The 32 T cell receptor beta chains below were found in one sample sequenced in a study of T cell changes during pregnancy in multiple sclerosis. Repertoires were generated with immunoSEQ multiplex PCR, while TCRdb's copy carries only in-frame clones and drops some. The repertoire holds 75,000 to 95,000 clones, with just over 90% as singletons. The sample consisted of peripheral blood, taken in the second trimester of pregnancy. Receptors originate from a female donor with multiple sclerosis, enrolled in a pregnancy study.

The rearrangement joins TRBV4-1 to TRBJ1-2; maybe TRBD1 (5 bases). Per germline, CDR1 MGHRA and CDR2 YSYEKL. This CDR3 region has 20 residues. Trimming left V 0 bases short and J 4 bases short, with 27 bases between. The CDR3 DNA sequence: TGCGCCAGCAGCCAAGAGAGGGGACTCGATTACCTAACAATGAGCTATGGCTACACCTTC. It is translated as CASSQERGLDYLTMSYGYTF.

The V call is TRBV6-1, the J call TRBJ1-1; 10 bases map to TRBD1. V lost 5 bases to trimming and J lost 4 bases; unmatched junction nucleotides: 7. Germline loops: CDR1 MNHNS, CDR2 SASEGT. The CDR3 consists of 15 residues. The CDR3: CASSREGTGATEAFF. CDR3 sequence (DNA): TGTGCCAGCAGTCGAGAAGGGACAGGGGCCACTGAAGCTTTCTTT.

CDR3 sequence reads: CASSLARDSTEAFF. The DNA for the CDR3 is TGCGCCAGCAGCCTAGCGAGGGATTCCACTGAAGCTTTCTTT. V usage is TRBV5-1 and J usage is TRBJ1-1; D gene unclear. This CDR3 has 14 residues. Looked up from germline, CDR1 is SGHRS and CDR2 is YFSETQ. Trimming took off 4 bases at V and 4 bases at J, with 14 bases between the two ends. Based on the CDR3 plus reference TRBV5-1 and TRBJ1-1, the full variable domain is KAGVTQTPRYLIKTRGQQVTLSCSPISGHRSVSWYQQTPGQGLQFLFEYFSETQRNKGNFPGRFSGRQFSNSRSEMNVSTLELGDSALYLCASSLARDSTEAFFGQGTRLTVV.

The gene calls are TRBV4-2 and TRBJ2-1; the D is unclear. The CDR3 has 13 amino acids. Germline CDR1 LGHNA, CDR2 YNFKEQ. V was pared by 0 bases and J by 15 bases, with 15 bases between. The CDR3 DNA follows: TGTGCCAGCAGCCAAGATCCGGCGACTCTCCGGTTCTTC. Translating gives CASSQDPATLRFF.

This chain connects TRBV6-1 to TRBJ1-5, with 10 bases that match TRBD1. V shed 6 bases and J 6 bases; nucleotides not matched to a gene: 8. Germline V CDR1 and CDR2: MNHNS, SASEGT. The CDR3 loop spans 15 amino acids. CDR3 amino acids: CASRRQGAQGQPQHF. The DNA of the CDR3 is TGTGCCAGCAGGCGACAGGGGGCGCAAGGTCAGCCCCAGCATTTT.

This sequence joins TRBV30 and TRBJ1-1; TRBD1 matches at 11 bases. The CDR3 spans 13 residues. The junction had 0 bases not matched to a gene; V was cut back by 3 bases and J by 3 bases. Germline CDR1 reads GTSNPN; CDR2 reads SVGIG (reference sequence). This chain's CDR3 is CAWRGQGDTEAFF. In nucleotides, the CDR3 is TGTGCCTGGAGGGGACAGGGGGACACTGAAGCTTTCTTT.

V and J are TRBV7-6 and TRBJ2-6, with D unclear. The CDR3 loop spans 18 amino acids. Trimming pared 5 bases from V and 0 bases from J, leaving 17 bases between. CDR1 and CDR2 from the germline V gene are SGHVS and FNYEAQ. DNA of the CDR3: TGTGCCAGCAGCGACACCTTCGCCGGCCCCTCTGGGGCCAACGTCCTGACTTTC. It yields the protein CASSDTFAGPSGANVLTF.

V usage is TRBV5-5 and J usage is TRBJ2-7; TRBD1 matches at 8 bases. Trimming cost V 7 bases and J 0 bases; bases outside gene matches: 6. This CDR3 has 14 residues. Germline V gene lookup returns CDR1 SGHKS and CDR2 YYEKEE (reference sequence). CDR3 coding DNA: TGTGCCAGCCGCAGGGGGCGCGCCTCCTACGAGCAGTACTTC. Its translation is CASRRGRASYEQYF.

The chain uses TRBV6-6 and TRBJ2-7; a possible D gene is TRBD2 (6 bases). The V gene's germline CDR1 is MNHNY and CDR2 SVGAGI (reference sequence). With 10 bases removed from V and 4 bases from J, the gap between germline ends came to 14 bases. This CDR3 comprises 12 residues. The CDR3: CATSGGFYEQYF. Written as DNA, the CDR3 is TGTGCCACCTCAGGAGGGTTTTACGAGCAGTACTTC.

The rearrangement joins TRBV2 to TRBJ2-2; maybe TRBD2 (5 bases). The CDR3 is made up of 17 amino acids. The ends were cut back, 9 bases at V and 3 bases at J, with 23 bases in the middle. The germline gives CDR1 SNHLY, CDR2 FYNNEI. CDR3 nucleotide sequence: TGTGCCAGAAGAGGGTCCCTCGAGTATGGGGACACCGGGGAGCTGTTTTTT. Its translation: CARRGSLEYGDTGELFF.

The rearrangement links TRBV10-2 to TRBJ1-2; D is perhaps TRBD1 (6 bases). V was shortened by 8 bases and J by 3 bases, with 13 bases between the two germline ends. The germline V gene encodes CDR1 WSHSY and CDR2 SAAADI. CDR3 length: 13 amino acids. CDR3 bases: TGCGCCAGCTCCGACAGGCCACACTATGGCTACACCTTC. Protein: CASSDRPHYGYTF.

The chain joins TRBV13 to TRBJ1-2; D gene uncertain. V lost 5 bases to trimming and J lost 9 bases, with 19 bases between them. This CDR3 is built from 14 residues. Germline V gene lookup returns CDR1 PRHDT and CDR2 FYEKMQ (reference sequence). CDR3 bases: TGTGCCAGCAGCCCAACACCCCCCAGTGGTAGCTACACCTTC. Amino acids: CASSPTPPSGSYTF.

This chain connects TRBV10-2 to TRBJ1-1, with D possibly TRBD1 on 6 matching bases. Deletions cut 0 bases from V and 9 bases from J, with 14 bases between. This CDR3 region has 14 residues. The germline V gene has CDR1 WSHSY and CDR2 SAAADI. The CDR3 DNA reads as TGCGCCAGCAGTGAGTCGACTCAGGGGCGGAAAGCTTTCTTT. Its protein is CASSESTQGRKAFF.

The DNA for the CDR3 is TGTGCCACCAGCAGAGATCGGCAGGGGTTGGCTGAAGCTTTCTTT. This translates into CATSRDRQGLAEAFF. The V and J genes are TRBV15 and TRBJ1-1; weak D call: TRBD1 (6 bases). Deletions cut 0 bases from V and 6 bases from J, with 14 bases between. This CDR3 contains 15 residues. Germline CDR1 is LNHNV and CDR2 is YYDKDF (reference sequence).

The DNA for the CDR3 is TGCGCCAGCAGCGCCCTCCAGGGGGGAACTGAAGCTTTCTTT. Amino acid sequence: CASSALQGGTEAFF. The V and J genes are TRBV5-1 and TRBJ1-1, with TRBD1 matching 7 bases. The CDR3 runs to 14 residues. CDR1 and CDR2 from the germline V gene are SGHRS and YFSETQ. The J segment lost 5 bases and the V segment lost 4 bases, leaving 8 bases of the junction unmatched.

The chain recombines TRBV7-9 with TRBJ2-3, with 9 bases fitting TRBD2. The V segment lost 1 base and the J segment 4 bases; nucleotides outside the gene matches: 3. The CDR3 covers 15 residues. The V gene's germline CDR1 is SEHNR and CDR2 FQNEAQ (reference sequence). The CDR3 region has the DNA TGTGCCAGCAGCTTAGGCCTAGCGGGGTCAGATACGCAGTATTTT. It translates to CASSLGLAGSDTQYF.

The CDR3 reads CAVFFTGELFF. CDR3 DNA: TGTGCCGTGTTCTTCACCGGGGAGCTGTTTTTT. J is TRBJ2-2 and V is TRBV6-1; D is ambiguous. Germline CDR1 is MNHNS and CDR2 is SASEGT. CDR3 length: 11 residues. The V and J ends lost 11 bases and 4 bases respectively, with 8 bases between them.

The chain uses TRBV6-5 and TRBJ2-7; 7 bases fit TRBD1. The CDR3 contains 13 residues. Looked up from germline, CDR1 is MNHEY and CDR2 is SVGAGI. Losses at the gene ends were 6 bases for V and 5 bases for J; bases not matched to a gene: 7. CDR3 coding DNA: TGTGCCAGCAGCCGGGACAGTACCCACGAGCAGTACTTC. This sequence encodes CASSRDSTHEQYF.

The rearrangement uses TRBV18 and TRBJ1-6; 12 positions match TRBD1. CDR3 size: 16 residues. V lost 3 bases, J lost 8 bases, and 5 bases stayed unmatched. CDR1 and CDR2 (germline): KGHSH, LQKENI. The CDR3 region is CASSPGQGAAYSPLHF. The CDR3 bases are TGTGCCAGCTCACCGGGACAGGGGGCGGCCTATTCACCCCTCCACTTT.

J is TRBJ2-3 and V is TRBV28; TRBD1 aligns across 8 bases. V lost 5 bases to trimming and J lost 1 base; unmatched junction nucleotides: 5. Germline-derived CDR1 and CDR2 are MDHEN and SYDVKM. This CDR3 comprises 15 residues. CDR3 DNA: TGTGCCAGCAGTACACAGACAGGGGGCACAGATACGCAGTATTTT. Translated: CASSTQTGGTDTQYF.

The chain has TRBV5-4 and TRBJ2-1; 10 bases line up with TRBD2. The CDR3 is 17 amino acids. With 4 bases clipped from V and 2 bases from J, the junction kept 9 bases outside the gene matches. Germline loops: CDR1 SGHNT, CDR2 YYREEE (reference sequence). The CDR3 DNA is TGTGCCAGCAGCCGGGGGGCTAGCGGGGGACCCTACAATGAGCAGTTCTTC. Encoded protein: CASSRGASGGPYNEQFF.

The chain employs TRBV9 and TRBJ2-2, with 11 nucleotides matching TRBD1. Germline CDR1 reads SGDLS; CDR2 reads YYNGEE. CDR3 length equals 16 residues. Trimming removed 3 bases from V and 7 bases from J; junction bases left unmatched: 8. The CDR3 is CASSGRTGGRGGELFF. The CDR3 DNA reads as TGTGCCAGCAGCGGACGGACAGGGGGCAGGGGCGGGGAGCTGTTTTTT.

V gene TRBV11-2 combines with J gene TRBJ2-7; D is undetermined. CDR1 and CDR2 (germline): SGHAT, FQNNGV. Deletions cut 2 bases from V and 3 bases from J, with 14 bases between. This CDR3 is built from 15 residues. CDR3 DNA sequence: TGTGCCAGCAGCTTACGGGTCACTTCGTTCTACGAGCAGTACTTC. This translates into CASSLRVTSFYEQYF. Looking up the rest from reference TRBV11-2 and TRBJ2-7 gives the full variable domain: EAGVAQSPRYKIIEKRQSVAFWCNPISGHATLYWYQQILGQGPKLLIQFQNNGVVDDSQLPKDRFSAERLKGVDSTLKIQPAKLEDSAVYLCASSLRVTSFYEQYFGPGTRLTVT.

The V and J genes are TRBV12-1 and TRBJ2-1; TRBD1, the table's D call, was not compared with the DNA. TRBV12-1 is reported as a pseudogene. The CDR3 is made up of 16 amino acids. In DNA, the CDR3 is TGTGCCAGCAGCTCTCCCGGGCAGGGGGCGAACAATGAGCAGTTCTTC. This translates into CASSSPGQGANNEQFF.

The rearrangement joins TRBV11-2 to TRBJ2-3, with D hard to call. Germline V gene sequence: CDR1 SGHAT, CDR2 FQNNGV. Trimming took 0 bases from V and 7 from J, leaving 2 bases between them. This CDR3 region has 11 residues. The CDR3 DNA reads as TGTGCCAGCAGCTTAGATAATACGCAGTATTTT. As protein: CASSLDNTQYF.

Written as DNA, the CDR3 is TGTGCCAGCAGCGCCAGGGGTAAGAACACTGAAGCTTTCTTT. It encodes CASSARGKNTEAFF. The V gene is TRBV13, the J gene TRBJ1-1, with D perhaps matching TRBD1 (6 bases). There are 14 residues in the CDR3. V gave up 5 bases and J gave up 1 base, with 11 bases separating them. Germline V gene data show CDR1 as PRHDT and CDR2 as FYEKMQ (reference sequence).

The CDR3 bases are TGTGCCAGCAGCCAGGACAGGGGGTTTACTGAAGCTTTCTTT. It translates to CASSQDRGFTEAFF. V usage is TRBV7-9 and J usage is TRBJ1-1; 10 bases are a match to TRBD1. Germline CDR1 SEHNR, CDR2 FQNEAQ (reference sequence). Trimming took 5 bases from V and 5 from J; bases not matched to a gene: 5. The CDR3 runs 14 residues.

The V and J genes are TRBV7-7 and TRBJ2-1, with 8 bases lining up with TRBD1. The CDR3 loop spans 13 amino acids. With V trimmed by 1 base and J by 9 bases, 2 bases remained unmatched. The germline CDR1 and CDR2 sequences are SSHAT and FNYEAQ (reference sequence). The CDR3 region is CASSLGRGREQFF. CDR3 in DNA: TGTGCCAGCAGCTTAGGCAGGGGGCGTGAGCAGTTCTTC. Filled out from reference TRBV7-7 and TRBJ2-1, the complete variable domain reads GAGVSQSPRYKVTKRGQDVTLRCDPISSHATLYWYQQALGQGPEFLTYFNYEAQPDKSGLPSDRFSAERPEGSISTLTIQRTEQRDSAMYRCASSLGRGREQFFGPGTRLTVL.

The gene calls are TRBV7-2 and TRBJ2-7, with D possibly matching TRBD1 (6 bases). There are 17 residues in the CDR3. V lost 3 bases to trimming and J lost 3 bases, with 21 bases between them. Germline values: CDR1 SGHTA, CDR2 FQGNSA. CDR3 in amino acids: CASSFLRPGQHFYEQYF. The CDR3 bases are TGTGCCAGCAGCTTCCTCCGTCCGGGACAACACTTCTACGAGCAGTACTTC.

The CDR3 here is CASTGQFTGELFF. CDR3 sequence (DNA): TGTGCCAGCACTGGACAGTTCACCGGGGAGCTGTTTTTT. The chain links TRBV2 to TRBJ2-2, with D possibly being TRBD1 (6 bases). V dropped 7 bases and J dropped 4 bases, with 10 bases sitting between them. From germline, CDR1 is SNHLY and CDR2 FYNNEI. This CDR3 has 13 amino acids.

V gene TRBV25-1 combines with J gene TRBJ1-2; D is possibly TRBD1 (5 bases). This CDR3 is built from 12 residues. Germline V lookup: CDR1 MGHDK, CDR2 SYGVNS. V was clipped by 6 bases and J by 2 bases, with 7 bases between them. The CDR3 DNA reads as TGTGCCAGCAGCAGGGTAAACTATGGCTACACCTTC. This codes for CASSRVNYGYTF.

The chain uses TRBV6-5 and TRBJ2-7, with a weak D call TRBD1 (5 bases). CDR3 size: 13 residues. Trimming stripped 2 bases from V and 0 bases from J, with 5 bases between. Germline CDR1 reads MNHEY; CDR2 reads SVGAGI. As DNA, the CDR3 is TGTGCCAGCAGTTACGGGGCCTCCTACGAGCAGTACTTC. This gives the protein CASSYGASYEQYF.